This note documents a single T cell receptor beta chain sequence. Generated by immunoSEQ multiplex PCR, the TCRdb table keeps only in-frame clones and is missing some. In the table there are around 190,000 clones, about 80% of which are singletons. The sample belongs to a study of blood T cell repertoires in COVID-19. CDR1 is SEHNR, CDR2 FQNEAQ, per germline (reference sequence). The CDR3 runs to 14 residues. The V segment lost 1 base and the J segment 1 base; nucleotides outside the gene matches: 0. This clonotype originated in a woman aged 60 to 75 with COVID-19, enrolled during active disease. Sequencing input: peripheral blood. This chain connects TRBV7-9 to TRBJ1-1; TRBD1 matches at 7 bases. The CDR3 protein is CASSLGTGNTEAFF. The CDR3 DNA follows: TGTGCCAGCAGCTTAGGGACAGGGAACACTGAAGCTTTCTTT. The whole variable domain, filled in from reference TRBV7-9 and TRBJ1-1, reads DTGVSQNPRHKITKRGQNVTFRCDPISEHNRLYWYRQTLGQGPEFLTYFQNEAQLEKSRLLSDRFSAERPKGSFSTLEIQRTEQGDSAMYLCASSLGTGNTEAFFGQGTRLTVV.